The source of this T cell receptor beta chain is a study of T cell changes during pregnancy in multiple sclerosis. CDR3 length: 17 amino acids. Produced via immunoSEQ multiplex PCR; TCRdb's table is partial and in-frame only. Among roughly 80,000 clones, 90% to 95% were seen once, and the ten largest hold roughly 0.94%. The sequence derives from a female donor with multiple sclerosis, enrolled in a pregnancy study. This chain joins TRBV21-1 and TRBJ2-4; the table calls TRBD2, which could not be checked here. TRBV21-1 is termed a pseudogene. The specimen comprised peripheral blood, sampled in the first trimester of pregnancy. As DNA, the CDR3 is TGTGCCAGCAGCAAAGGAGAGAACCCCTTAGCCAAAAACATTCAGTACTTC. It yields the protein CASSKGENPLAKNIQYF.